This is a list of T cell receptor beta chains from one sample in a study of T-cell memory formation after mild COVID-19. TCRdb redid the calling of the 5' RACE reads with MiXCR, one entry per CDR3 protein. The data hold about 250,000 distinct CDR3 sequences, with over 15% observed a single time. Sequencing used PBMCs or a T cell subset sorted from them (not recorded which). Receptors originate from an adult woman who had mild COVID-19 (a few samples of this study predate the infection). Cell type and time point are not known. The CDR3 runs from the conserved cysteine through the conserved F or W. D genes are given only for firm matches. Clone size is stated in some rows and not others, as once, few, many or a class when expanded.

TRBV5-1,few,TRBJ2-2,-,TGCGCCAGCAGCTTGGCGGGTGGACTTAGAACCGGGGAGCTGTTTTTT,CASSLAGGLRTGELFF
TRBV18,-,TRBJ1-1,-,TGTGCCAGCTCACCACGGGGAAACGCTGAAGCTTTCTTT,CASSPRGNAEAFF
TRBV5-1,-,TRBJ2-2,-,TGCGCCAGCCAACTAGCCGGGACCGGGGAGCTGTTTTTT,CASQLAGTGELFF
TRBV7-2,few,TRBJ1-2,-,TGTGCCAGCAGCTTAGGGGGGCACTATGGCTACACCTTC,CASSLGGHYGYTF
TRBV10-3,-,TRBJ1-1,-,TGTGCCATCAGCTTCAGAAAACAGGGTTGGGCGAACACTGAAGCTTTCTTT,CAISFRKQGWANTEAFF
TRBV5-6,-,TRBJ2-4,-,TGTGCCAGCAGCCTCAGAGGGGTGGACAAAAACATTCAGTACTTC,CASSLRGVDKNIQYF
TRBV5-1,-,TRBJ1-1,TRBD1,TGCGCCAGCAGCTCGCCGGGACAGGGGACTGAAGCTTTCTTT,CASSSPGQGTEAFF
TRBV19,-,TRBJ1-3,-,TGTGCCAGTAGTAAACAGGAGGTCTCTGGAAACACCATATATTTT,CASSKQEVSGNTIYF
TRBV5-1,many,TRBJ2-7,-,TGCGCCAGCAGCCAAGGAGGGGGCATCCTAAACTACGAGCAGTACTTC,CASSQGGGILNYEQYF
TRBV30,many,TRBJ1-4,-,TGTGCCTGGAGTGTACTCCGAGAAAAACTGTTTTTT,CAWSVLREKLFF
TRBV6-5,-,TRBJ1-3,-,TGTGCCAGCAGTTATGCTCGGTCGGGGATGGCTGGAAACACCATATATTTT,CASSYARSGMAGNTIYF
TRBV12-3/TRBV12-4,many,TRBJ1-5,TRBD1,TGTGCCAGCAGTTTGACAGGGGGCTTAGGACCCCAGCATTTT,CASSLTGGLGPQHF
TRBV7-9,many,TRBJ2-1,TRBD1,TGTGCCAGCAGCGAGGGTAGCACACGACAGGGTGAGCAGTTCTTC,CASSEGSTRQGEQFF
TRBV5-1,-,TRBJ2-3,TRBD1,TGCGCCAGCAGTCCGGACAGGGGACCTAGCACAGATACGCAGTATTTT,CASSPDRGPSTDTQYF
TRBV20-1,-,TRBJ1-1,-,TGCAGTGCTAGAGATGCCTCCAGGGCAGGGGCGGACACTGAAGCTTTCTTT,CSARDASRAGADTEAFF
TRBV6-2/TRBV6-3,few,TRBJ2-1,TRBD2,TGTGCCAGCAGTTTATACGGGAGGGTTACCAATTACAATGAGCAGTTCTTC,CASSLYGRVTNYNEQFF
TRBV4-2,few,TRBJ2-1,-,TGTGCCAGCAGCCGCGAATCCCTGGGAGCCGGCTCCTACAATGAGCAGTTCTTC,CASSRESLGAGSYNEQFF
TRBV12-3/TRBV12-4,-,TRBJ1-5,TRBD1,TGTGCCAGCAGCTCCGACAGGGGCTGGCAGCCCCAGCATTTT,CASSSDRGWQPQHF
TRBV7-9,few,TRBJ2-5,TRBD2,TGTGCCAGCAGCACCAGCGGGGAGCAAGAGACCCAGTACTTC,CASSTSGEQETQYF
TRBV6-2/TRBV6-3,-,TRBJ2-5,-,TGTGCCAGCAGTTACTCCTTCGGGGGCCGGGAGACCCAGTACTTC,CASSYSFGGRETQYF
TRBV18,once,TRBJ2-2,-,TGTGCCAGCTCACTAAGGACCGCGCCTTCCTCCGGGGAGCTGTTTTTT,CASSLRTAPSSGELFF
TRBV28,-,TRBJ1-3,-,TGTGCCAGCAGTTTATTAGCGGAGGACACCATATATTTT,CASSLLAEDTIYF
TRBV6-1,few,TRBJ2-3,-,TGTGCCAGCACCCCGTCGGGAGCAGGGAGAGATACGCAGTATTTT,CASTPSGAGRDTQYF
TRBV20-1,few,TRBJ2-7,TRBD2,TGCAGTGCTTCTCGACTAGCGGTGGACGAGCAGTACTTC,CSASRLAVDEQYF
TRBV7-9,-,TRBJ2-5,-,TGTGCCAGCAGCCCCACGGACTGGAGAGAGACCCAGTACTTC,CASSPTDWRETQYF
TRBV5-1,-,TRBJ2-3,-,TGCGCCAGCAGCTTCGGGATGGATACGCAGTATTTT,CASSFGMDTQYF
TRBV6-2/TRBV6-3,-,TRBJ2-5,-,TGTGCCAGCAGAGATCCTTTAGTGGGAGTCGGAGAGACCCAGTACTTC,CASRDPLVGVGETQYF
TRBV7-9,few,TRBJ1-1,TRBD1,TGTGCCAGCAGCTTAGGTGGGACAGGGAACACTGAAGCTTTCTTT,CASSLGGTGNTEAFF
TRBV21-1,few,TRBJ2-1,-,TGTGCCAGCAGCACGGGCAGGAACAATGAGCAGTTCTTC,CASSTGRNNEQFF
TRBV5-1,-,TRBJ2-4,TRBD1,TGCGCCAGCAGCTTTTGGGGACAGGGATTAGCCAAAAACATTCAGTACTTC,CASSFWGQGLAKNIQYF
TRBV12-3/TRBV12-4,many,TRBJ2-7,TRBD1,TGTGCCAGCAGTCATGGGACAGGCTACGAGCAGTACTTC,CASSHGTGYEQYF
TRBV7-9,-,TRBJ1-2,TRBD1,TGTGCCAGCAGCTTAGATCGATACAGGGGGCCCAACGGCTACACCTTC,CASSLDRYRGPNGYTF
TRBV2,-,TRBJ2-7,TRBD2,TGTGACAGCATACTAGCGGCGAACTCGAACGAGCAGTACTTC,CDSILAANSNEQYF
TRBV6-6,-,TRBJ2-3,-,TGTGCCAGCAGTTACTTCGGGGAAGATACGCAGTATTTT,CASSYFGEDTQYF
TRBV24-1,-,TRBJ2-3,-,TGTGCCACCAGTGATAATAGCGGATACACAGATACGCAGTATTTT,CATSDNSGYTDTQYF
TRBV28,-,TRBJ2-3,-,TGTGCCAGCAGGGCCGGGGCGTATACGCAGTATTTT,CASRAGAYTQYF
TRBV5-1,-,TRBJ2-1,TRBD2,TGCGCCAGCAGCAACCTAGGGACTAGCACTTCCTACAATGAGCAGTTCTTC,CASSNLGTSTSYNEQFF
TRBV7-2,-,TRBJ2-1,-,TGTGCCAGCAGCTTACAGTACGGAGACAATGAGCAGTTCTTC,CASSLQYGDNEQFF
TRBV24-1,many,TRBJ2-2,-,TGTGCCACCAGTGAACAGAACACCGGGGAGCTGTTTTTT,CATSEQNTGELFF
TRBV2,-,TRBJ2-5,TRBD2,TGTGCCAGCAGCGCCGGACTAGCGGTACAAGAGACCCAGTACTTC,CASSAGLAVQETQYF
TRBV7-2,few,TRBJ1-1,-,TGTGCCAGCAGCCCTCGGGAGGGAAACACTGAAGCTTTCTTT,CASSPREGNTEAFF
TRBV5-1,few,TRBJ1-1,-,TGCGCCAGCAGCTTAGGACCGGGCAGAAACACTGAAGCTTTCTTT,CASSLGPGRNTEAFF
TRBV20-1,many,TRBJ2-3,TRBD2,TGCAGTGCTAGAGATGGGACTATGAACACAGATACGCAGTATTTT,CSARDGTMNTDTQYF
TRBV12-3/TRBV12-4,few,TRBJ2-1,TRBD2,TGTGCCAGCAGTCCCGGGGGGGCAGCCAATGAGCAGTTCTTC,CASSPGGAANEQFF
TRBV12-3/TRBV12-4,few,TRBJ2-5,TRBD2,TGTGCCAGCACCTTCCGGGAGGGGGGAGAGACCCAGTACTTC,CASTFREGGETQYF
TRBV6-1,few,TRBJ1-5,-,TGTGCCAGCAGGTGGGGCCAGTCTAATAGCAATCAGCCCCAGCATTTT,CASRWGQSNSNQPQHF
TRBV10-2,many,TRBJ2-2,-,TGCGCCAGCAGTAGTGAAGGGTTGTCCGGGGAGCTGTTTTTT,CASSSEGLSGELFF
TRBV11-2,few,TRBJ2-5,-,TGTGCCAGCAGCTCTGCCGCCGGGGCCCTCGGAGAGACCCAGTACTTC,CASSSAAGALGETQYF
TRBV7-3,-,TRBJ2-5,TRBD2,TGTGCCAGCAGCTCGGGACTAGCGGGAGGAGTGCTGGAGACCCAGTACTTC,CASSSGLAGGVLETQYF
TRBV3-1,many,TRBJ2-3,-,TGTGCCAGCAGCCAAGATAGGGCTAAGCATCTCACAGATACGCAGTATTTT,CASSQDRAKHLTDTQYF
TRBV10-3,-,TRBJ2-7,TRBD1,TGTGCCATCAGGGGGACAGGGATGCACGAGCAGTACTTC,CAIRGTGMHEQYF
TRBV2,-,TRBJ2-3,-,TGTGCCAGCAGTGCACATTTTAGCTGGGTCGGCACAGATACGCAGTATTTT,CASSAHFSWVGTDTQYF
TRBV12-3/TRBV12-4,few,TRBJ2-7,-,TGTGCCAGCAGCACCTCGGTCACACGGGAGCAGTACTTC,CASSTSVTREQYF
TRBV5-4,few,TRBJ2-4,-,TGTGCCAGCAGCGGGGACCCAAGGAAGGAGGGCAAAAACATTCAGTACTTC,CASSGDPRKEGKNIQYF
TRBV20-1,-,TRBJ2-5,TRBD2,TGCAGTGCTGGACTAGCGGGAGTGGGCGAGACCCAGTACTTC,CSAGLAGVGETQYF
TRBV21-1,few,TRBJ1-1,-,TGTGCCAGAAGAAACAGGGGGGACACTGAAGCTTTCTTT,CARRNRGDTEAFF
TRBV5-5,many,TRBJ1-2,-,TGTGCCAGCAGGGGTTGGGACGGATACCTGGAGGGCTACACCTTC,CASRGWDGYLEGYTF
TRBV12-3/TRBV12-4,-,TRBJ2-1,TRBD2,TGTGCCAGCAGTGTCATAGCGGGAGTACTATCTGGCAATGAGCAGTTCTTC,CASSVIAGVLSGNEQFF
TRBV5-1,-,TRBJ1-3,-,TGCGCCAGCAGCTTTAACCCAGACTCTGGAAACACCATATATTTT,CASSFNPDSGNTIYF
TRBV20-1,once,TRBJ2-5,-,TGCAGTGCTAGGGCGGCAGGCTTGGTGACCCAGTACTTC,CSARAAGLVTQYF